One and the same sample provided the 7 T cell receptor beta chains below, sequenced in a study of blood T cell repertoires in COVID-19. Generated by immunoSEQ multiplex PCR, the TCRdb table keeps only in-frame clones and is missing some. The sample carries 150,000 or so clones, roughly 82% recorded once. The sequencing input was peripheral blood. The receptors here all came from a woman in her 70s with acute or convalescent COVID-19.

The chain links TRBV4-1 to TRBJ1-4, with D unclear. Per the germline V gene, CDR1 is MGHRA and CDR2 is YSYEKL. V lost 1 base and J lost 6, with 12 bases in between. This CDR3 is built from 15 residues. CDR3 sequence reads: CASSQVPFVDEKLFF. For the CDR3, the DNA is TGCGCCAGCAGCCAAGTGCCCTTCGTAGATGAAAAACTGTTTTTT.

The chain combines TRBV19 with TRBJ1-4; D is ambiguous. This CDR3 is 14 amino acids long. CDR1 and CDR2 from the germline V gene are LNHDA and SQIVND (reference sequence). The germline V and J ends were trimmed by 6 bases and 3 bases, with 11 bases remaining between them. In DNA form, the CDR3 reads TGTGCCAGTAGAGGAGGGATTTCTAATGAAAAACTGTTTTTT. Protein product: CASRGGISNEKLFF.

This chain connects TRBV21-1 to TRBJ2-7; no DNA check was done on the table's D call, TRBD2. TRBV21-1 is a pseudogene segment. The CDR3 loop spans 16 amino acids. The CDR3 is CASSKGGTSGRYEQYF. The CDR3, as DNA: TGTGCCAGCAGCAAAGGGGGGACTAGCGGGAGGTACGAGCAGTACTTC.

The rearrangement links TRBV7-9 to TRBJ1-2; TRBD1 might be the D (6 bases). V dropped 4 bases and J dropped 7 bases, with 19 bases sitting between them. CDR1 and CDR2 from the germline V gene are SEHNR and FQNEAQ (reference sequence). This CDR3 comprises 15 residues. CDR3 DNA: TGTGCCAGCAGCTCAATTCGGGACACTTTGTCTGGCTACACCTTC. It specifies CASSSIRDTLSGYTF. The full variable domain, its missing parts supplied by reference TRBV7-9 and TRBJ1-2, is DTGVSQNPRHKITKRGQNVTFRCDPISEHNRLYWYRQTLGQGPEFLTYFQNEAQLEKSRLLSDRFSAERPKGSFSTLEIQRTEQGDSAMYLCASSSIRDTLSGYTFGSGTRLTVV.

The count of this clone is one. The chain carries TRBV5-6 and TRBJ2-5; D is possibly TRBD1 (6 bases). Germline V gene sequence: CDR1 SGHDT, CDR2 YYEEEE. The germline V and J ends were trimmed by 3 bases and 2 bases, with 20 bases remaining between them. The CDR3 has 17 residues. DNA of the CDR3: TGTGCCAGCAGCTCCCTAAACAGGGCCCCGGGGCAAGAGACCCAGTACTTC. This codes for CASSSLNRAPGQETQYF.

The chain has TRBV5-1 and TRBJ1-1; 9 bases are a match to TRBD1. CDR3 length: 14 amino acids. V lost 4 bases and J lost 1; bases outside the gene matches: 2. Looked up from germline, CDR1 is SGHRS and CDR2 is YFSETQ. The CDR3 DNA is TGCGCCAGCAGCACGACAGGGGGGAACACTGAAGCTTTCTTT. Its protein is CASSTTGGNTEAFF.

The rearrangement uses TRBV3-1 (or the pseudogene TRBV3-2) and TRBJ1-1, with 7 bases identical to TRBD1. Germline CDR1 LGHDT, CDR2 YNNKEL (reference sequence). This CDR3 contains 13 residues. With V trimmed by 5 bases and J by 4 bases, 4 bases remained unmatched. CDR3 loop: CASSGQVLTEAFF. The CDR3 region has the DNA TGTGCCAGCAGCGGACAGGTGCTCACTGAAGCTTTCTTT.